The next 13 T cell receptor beta chains were all read from a single sample in a study of lymphopenia after photon versus proton radiotherapy. TCRdb's copy holds only in-frame clones and misses some; the assay was immunoSEQ multiplex PCR. The table records approximately 40,000 clones, around 84% of them present only once. The material was peripheral blood, obtained from a patient treated with proton-based radiotherapy. Receptor source: a woman between 65 and 79 years old with pancreatic cancer. Some clones in this sample may be carry-over from other donors' samples.

The V gene is TRBV2, the J gene TRBJ1-3; 8 bases are shared with TRBD1. V dropped 7 bases and J dropped 2; count of bases not matched to a gene: 7. Germline CDR1 reads SNHLY; CDR2 reads FYNNEI. The CDR3 length is 15 residues. CDR3 DNA sequence: TGTGCCAGCATTACGGACAGGGTCACTGGAAACACCATATATTTT. This encodes CASITDRVTGNTIYF.

V is TRBV5-1 and J is TRBJ2-7; TRBD2 matches at 8 bases. V lost 4 bases and J lost 5; bases outside the gene matches: 11. This CDR3 comprises 15 residues. CDR1 is SGHRS, CDR2 YFSETQ, per germline. CDR3 sequence: CASSPSPGLVNEQYF. Here the CDR3 DNA reads TGCGCCAGCAGCCCGTCCCCGGGACTAGTAAACGAGCAGTACTTC.

This clone has more than one count but fewer than ten. The CDR3 DNA sequence: TGTGCCAGTAGTATAGTACCCGCTAGCGGGAGTTCGAATGAGCAGTTCTTC. Its translation: CASSIVPASGSSNEQFF. The gene calls are TRBV19 and TRBJ2-1; TRBD2 aligns across 10 bases. Losses at the gene ends were 1 base for V and 7 bases for J; bases not matched to a gene: 10. The germline gives CDR1 LNHDA, CDR2 SQIVND (reference sequence). This CDR3 region has 17 residues. Full variable domain (missing parts from reference TRBV19 and TRBJ2-1): DGGITQSPKYLFRKEGQNVTLSCEQNLNHDAMYWYRQDPGQGLRLIYYSQIVNDFQKGDIAEGYSVSREKKESFPLTVTSAQKNPTAFYLCASSIVPASGSSNEQFFGPGTRLTVL.

This chain links TRBV6-5 with TRBJ1-3; 7 positions agree with TRBD1. The CDR3 contains 14 residues. V lost 5 bases, J lost 2 bases, and 3 bases stayed unmatched. CDR1 and CDR2 from the germline V gene are MNHEY and SVGAGI. CDR3 DNA: TGTGCCAGCAGTCCAGGGGGTCCTGGAAACACCATATATTTT. Its protein is CASSPGGPGNTIYF.

The chain couples TRBV7-9 to TRBJ2-1; the D is unclear. The CDR3 sequence is 15 residues long. V was clipped by 6 bases and J by 0 bases, with 12 bases between them. Germline V lookup: CDR1 SEHNR, CDR2 FQNEAQ (reference sequence). The CDR3: CASSPLRTSYNEQFF. The CDR3 DNA is TGTGCCAGCAGTCCGCTCCGCACCTCCTACAATGAGCAGTTCTTC.

Only one count was recorded for this clone. The CDR3 DNA reads as TGTGCCAGCAGCCAAGATCCAAACCTCCCGCAGTACTTC. It yields the protein CASSQDPNLPQYF. The chain carries TRBV14 and TRBJ2-7; D is uncertain. V was cut by 0 bases and J by 9 bases, with 12 bases left in between. The germline V gene encodes CDR1 SGHDN and CDR2 FVKESK. This CDR3 spans 13 amino acids.

In DNA, the CDR3 is TGTGCCTGGAGTGGGGGGTCTTTCGTAGTGTATGGCTACACCTTC. Translated: CAWSGGSFVVYGYTF. V and J are TRBV30 and TRBJ1-2; weak D call: TRBD1 (5 bases). Germline V gives CDR1 GTSNPN, CDR2 SVGIG (reference sequence). The CDR3 contains 15 residues. V gave up 1 base and J gave up 5 bases, with 17 bases separating them.

This chain links TRBV29-1 with TRBJ2-1, with D perhaps TRBD2 (5 bases). From germline, CDR1 is SQVTM and CDR2 ANQGSEA. The length of the CDR3 is 12 residues. V was pared by 4 bases and J by 9 bases, with 13 bases between. The CDR3: CSVGGGLTEQFF. In nucleotides, the CDR3 is TGCAGCGTTGGAGGAGGTTTAACTGAGCAGTTCTTC.

V and J are TRBV6-5 and TRBJ2-5; TRBD1 agrees at 8 bases. The length of the CDR3 is 14 residues. The germline V gene has CDR1 MNHEY and CDR2 SVGAGI. V lost 6 bases to trimming and J lost 4 bases; unmatched junction nucleotides: 7. The CDR3 loop reads CASSSGQGGETQYF. For the CDR3, the DNA is TGTGCCAGCAGCTCCGGACAGGGCGGAGAGACCCAGTACTTC.

This chain joins TRBV10-3 and TRBJ1-3; possible D gene TRBD1, 5 bases. Germline V gene lookup returns CDR1 ENHRY and CDR2 SYGVKD. This CDR3 spans 16 amino acids. V was cut by 0 bases and J by 6 bases, with 15 bases left in between. CDR3 residues: CAISESLGQVENTIYF. CDR3 sequence (DNA): TGTGCCATCAGTGAGTCGCTGGGGCAGGTCGAAAACACCATATATTTT.

The chain links TRBV7-6 to TRBJ2-1, with D perhaps TRBD2 (6 bases). The germline CDR1 and CDR2 sequences are SGHVS and FNYEAQ. This CDR3 contains 12 residues. Deletions cut 6 bases from V and 9 bases from J, with 12 bases between. This CDR3 is CASSLRGGEQFF. Written as DNA, the CDR3 is TGTGCCAGCAGTTTGAGGGGAGGTGAGCAGTTCTTC.

This chain uses TRBV19 with TRBJ1-4; D is perhaps TRBD1 (5 bases). Trimming took off 2 bases at V and 12 bases at J, with 19 bases between the two ends. Germline V gene lookup returns CDR1 LNHDA and CDR2 SQIVND (reference sequence). The CDR3 has 15 amino acids. The CDR3 reads CASSIIWVNPGELFF. The DNA of the CDR3 is TGTGCCAGTAGTATAATTTGGGTCAACCCGGGGGAACTGTTTTTT.

V gene TRBV5-6 combines with J gene TRBJ1-1; D may be TRBD1 (5 bases). CDR3 length equals 15 residues. CDR1 and CDR2 (germline): SGHDT, YYEEEE. Trimming stripped 1 base from V and 2 bases from J, with 12 bases between. The CDR3 bases are TGTGCCAGCAGCTTGATAGAGGGGATAAACACTGAAGCTTTCTTT. Encoded protein: CASSLIEGINTEAFF.